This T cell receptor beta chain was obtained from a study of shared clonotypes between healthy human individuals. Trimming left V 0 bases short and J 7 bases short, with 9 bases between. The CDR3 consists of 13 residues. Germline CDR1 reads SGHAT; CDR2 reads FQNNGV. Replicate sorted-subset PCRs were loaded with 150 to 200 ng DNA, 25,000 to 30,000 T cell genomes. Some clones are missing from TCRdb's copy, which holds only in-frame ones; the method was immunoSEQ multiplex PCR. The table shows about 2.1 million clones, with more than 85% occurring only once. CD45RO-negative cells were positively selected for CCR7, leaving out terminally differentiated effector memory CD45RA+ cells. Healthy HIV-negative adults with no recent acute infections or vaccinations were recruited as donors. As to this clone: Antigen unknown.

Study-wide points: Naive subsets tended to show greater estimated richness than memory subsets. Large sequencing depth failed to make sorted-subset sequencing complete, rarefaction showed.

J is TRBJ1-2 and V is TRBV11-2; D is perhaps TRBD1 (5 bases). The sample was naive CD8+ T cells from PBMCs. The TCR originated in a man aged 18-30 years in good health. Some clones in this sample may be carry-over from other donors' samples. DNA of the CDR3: TGTGCCAGCAGCTTAGATATGGGGGGTGGCTACACCTTC. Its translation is CASSLDMGGGYTF.